The 25 T cell receptor beta chains below were found in one sample sequenced in a study of OX40 agonist ivuxolimab in advanced cancers. Clones were sequenced by immunoSEQ multiplex PCR, and TCRdb holds only the in-frame ones, with some missing. This sample has about 110,000 clones, with about 91% found just once. Source: CD4+ or CD8+ T cells sorted from blood, taken in a trial of the OX40 agonist ivuxolimab. These TCRs come from an adult with an advanced solid tumor such as melanoma, head and neck, liver or kidney cancer.

CDR3 residues: CASMWANTEAFF. The CDR3 bases are TGTGCCAGTATGTGGGCGAACACTGAAGCTTTCTTT. The chain is built from TRBV19 and TRBJ1-1, with unresolved D. Germline values: CDR1 LNHDA, CDR2 SQIVND (reference sequence). The V gene lost 7 bases and the J gene lost 1 base, with 7 bases spanning the gap. This CDR3 comprises 12 residues.

The chain joins TRBV11-3 to TRBJ2-1; no clear D gene. Deletions cut 6 bases from V and 5 bases from J, with 8 bases between. Germline assignment: CDR1 SGHNT and CDR2 YENEEA. CDR3 length: 12 amino acids. CDR3 sequence (DNA): TGTGCCAGCAGACAATCCCACAATGAGCAGTTCTTC. Encoded protein: CASRQSHNEQFF.

This clone was seen more than once but under ten times. CDR3 in amino acids: CASMRGSSRYGYTF. The CDR3 region has the DNA TGTGCCAGCATGAGGGGCAGCAGTCGCTATGGCTACACCTTC. The V call is TRBV2, the J call TRBJ1-2; possibly TRBD1 for D (5 bases). There are 14 residues in the CDR3. With 7 bases removed from V and 4 bases from J, the gap between germline ends came to 16 bases. The germline V gene encodes CDR1 SNHLY and CDR2 FYNNEI.

The sample holds one count of this clone. V and J are TRBV6-4 and TRBJ2-2, with D perhaps TRBD1 (5 bases). The V end was cut by 5 bases, the J end by 0 bases, with 16 bases between. The germline V gene encodes CDR1 MRHNA and CDR2 SNTAGT. This CDR3 has 17 amino acids. In DNA, the CDR3 is TGTGCCAGCAGTCTAACCCTCTGGACATCGAACACCGGGGAGCTGTTTTTT. Encoded protein: CASSLTLWTSNTGELFF.

J is TRBJ2-2 and V is TRBV9; tentative D call: TRBD1 (6 bases). The CDR3 is 16 amino acids. The germline CDR1 and CDR2 sequences are SGDLS and YYNGEE. The V and J ends lost 3 bases and 5 bases respectively, with 17 bases between them. The CDR3 region is CASSAGSWGPTGELFF. For the CDR3, the DNA is TGTGCCAGCAGCGCAGGGAGCTGGGGGCCAACCGGGGAGCTGTTTTTT. The full variable domain, its missing parts supplied by reference TRBV9 and TRBJ2-2, is DSGVTQTPKHLITATGQRVTLRCSPRSGDLSVYWYQQSLDQGLQFLIQYYNGEERAKGNILERFSAQQFPDLHSELNLSSLELGDSALYFCASSAGSWGPTGELFFGEGSRLTVL.

The chain recombines TRBV9 with TRBJ2-7; 15 nucleotides align to TRBD2. The CDR3 spans 16 residues. Germline CDR1 is SGDLS and CDR2 is YYNGEE. V lost 0 bases and J lost 2; bases outside the gene matches: 0. Written as DNA, the CDR3 is TGTGCCAGCAGCGTAGGGACTAGCGGGGGGGCCTACGAGCAGTACTTC. Its protein is CASSVGTSGGAYEQYF.

The genes are TRBV10-3 and TRBJ1-3; no definite D call. The V gene's germline CDR1 is ENHRY and CDR2 SYGVKD. CDR3 length: 16 residues. The V end lost 5 bases, the J end lost 1 base, and 15 bases lay between the germline ends. The CDR3 DNA reads as TGTGCCATCAGTACCTTGACCCATCCATCTGGAAACACCATATATTTT. The encoded protein is CAISTLTHPSGNTIYF.

The chain employs TRBV19 and TRBJ2-7; D gene ambiguous. This CDR3 is 11 amino acids long. Trimming took off 4 bases at V and 2 bases at J, with 3 bases between the two ends. CDR1 is LNHDA, CDR2 SQIVND, per germline (reference sequence). CDR3 amino acids: CASSTAYEQYF. The CDR3 DNA reads TGTGCCAGTAGTACCGCCTACGAGCAGTACTTC.

The chain is built from TRBV6-5 and TRBJ2-7; maybe TRBD2 (6 bases). The V and J ends lost 0 bases and 3 bases respectively, with 9 bases between them. Germline V lookup: CDR1 MNHEY, CDR2 SVGAGI. This CDR3 region has 14 residues. The CDR3 loop reads CASSYSGGNYEQYF. The CDR3 DNA reads as TGTGCCAGCAGTTACTCGGGAGGAAACTACGAGCAGTACTTC.

The J gene is TRBJ2-3, the V gene TRBV7-9; TRBD1 might be the D (6 bases). Germline V CDR1 and CDR2: SEHNR, FQNEAQ (reference sequence). The V end lost 5 bases, the J end lost 0 bases, and 12 bases lay between the germline ends. The CDR3 has 15 amino acids. CDR3 bases: TGTGCCAGCAGCCAAGGGGGTTTAAGCACAGATACGCAGTATTTT. It codes for CASSQGGLSTDTQYF. The entire variable domain, with the rest obtained from reference TRBV7-9 and TRBJ2-3, is as follows: DTGVSQNPRHKITKRGQNVTFRCDPISEHNRLYWYRQTLGQGPEFLTYFQNEAQLEKSRLLSDRFSAERPKGSFSTLEIQRTEQGDSAMYLCASSQGGLSTDTQYFGPGTRLTVL.

J is TRBJ1-3 and V is TRBV11-2; D gene uncertain. The V and J ends lost 1 base and 0 bases respectively, with 7 bases between them. This CDR3 is 15 amino acids long. From germline, CDR1 is SGHAT and CDR2 FQNNGV. Written as DNA, the CDR3 is TGTGCCAGCAGCTTAGGCGGGTACTCTGGAAACACCATATATTTT. This codes for CASSLGGYSGNTIYF. Full variable domain (outside the CDR3, taken from reference TRBV11-2 and TRBJ1-3): EAGVAQSPRYKIIEKRQSVAFWCNPISGHATLYWYQQILGQGPKLLIQFQNNGVVDDSQLPKDRFSAERLKGVDSTLKIQPAKLEDSAVYLCASSLGGYSGNTIYFGEGSWLTVV.

The chain employs TRBV6-6 and TRBJ1-6; 7 bases are shared with TRBD1. The germline CDR1 and CDR2 sequences are MNHNY and SVGAGI (reference sequence). The CDR3 covers 15 residues. J lost 6 bases, V lost 6 bases, and 8 bases had no gene match. CDR3 region: CASSPSGQPNSPLHF. CDR3 in DNA: TGTGCCAGCAGCCCTTCGGGACAGCCTAATTCACCCCTCCACTTT.

This CDR3 reads CASSYSEEYSNQPQHF. Here the CDR3 DNA reads TGTGCCAGTAGCTACTCTGAGGAATATAGCAATCAGCCCCAGCATTTT. The chain uses TRBV19 and TRBJ1-5; D not resolved. V gave up 6 bases and J gave up 0 bases, with 15 bases separating them. CDR3 length equals 16 residues. CDR1 and CDR2 from the germline V gene are LNHDA and SQIVND (reference sequence).

V gene TRBV2 combines with J gene TRBJ2-3, with TRBD2 matching 10 bases. V was clipped by 2 bases and J by 7 bases; unmatched bases: 6. The CDR3 is 15 amino acids. Germline-derived CDR1 and CDR2 are SNHLY and FYNNEI. The chain's CDR3 is CASSESAGGTHTQYF. The CDR3 region has the DNA TGTGCCAGCAGTGAATCAGCGGGGGGGACACATACGCAGTATTTT. Full variable domain (missing parts from reference TRBV2 and TRBJ2-3): EPEVTQTPSHQVTQMGQEVILRCVPISNHLYFYWYRQILGQKVEFLVSFYNNEISEKSEIFDDQFSVERPDGSNFTLKIRSTKLEDSAMYFCASSESAGGTHTQYFGPGTRLTVL.

This chain uses TRBV2 with TRBJ2-3, with D possibly being TRBD2 (5 bases). The V gene's germline CDR1 is SNHLY and CDR2 FYNNEI. V lost 4 bases and J lost 1, with 9 bases in between. The CDR3 is made up of 14 amino acids. The CDR3 is CASSGTARTDTQYF. The CDR3 nucleotides read TGTGCCAGCAGTGGGACTGCCCGCACAGATACGCAGTATTTT.

The V gene is TRBV7-2, the J gene TRBJ1-1, with D maybe TRBD1 (6 bases). The germline CDR1 and CDR2 sequences are SGHTA and FQGNSA. The CDR3 has 16 residues. Trimming pared 1 base from V and 5 bases from J, leaving 17 bases between. The CDR3, as DNA: TGTGCCAGCAGCTTAGTGGGTGGGGGCTGGAGAACTGAAGCTTTCTTT. It yields the protein CASSLVGGGWRTEAFF.

The J gene is TRBJ2-5, the V gene TRBV11-3; TRBD1 is a possible D gene (5 bases). Germline assignment: CDR1 SGHNT and CDR2 YENEEA. There are 15 residues in the CDR3. With 1 base removed from V and 1 base from J, the gap between germline ends came to 10 bases. Written as DNA, the CDR3 is TGTGCCAGCAGCTTAGCAAGACAGTTCCAAGAGACCCAGTACTTC. Its protein product is CASSLARQFQETQYF. Complete variable domain (other parts from reference TRBV11-3 and TRBJ2-5): EAGVVQSPRYKIIEKKQPVAFWCNPISGHNTLYWYLQNLGQGPELLIRYENEEAVDDSQLPKDRFSAERLKGVDSTLKIQPAELGDSAVYLCASSLARQFQETQYFGPGTRLLVL.

The chain combines TRBV27 with TRBJ1-1, with a possible D match to TRBD1 (6 bases). Trimming shortened V by 6 bases and J by 1 base, and 21 bases separated the two germline ends. Germline CDR1 reads MNHEY; CDR2 reads SMNVEV (reference sequence). This CDR3 contains 17 residues. The chain's CDR3 is CASRRQADLTWNTEAFF. CDR3 DNA sequence: TGTGCCAGCAGAAGACAGGCCGATTTGACTTGGAACACTGAAGCTTTCTTT.

This chain uses TRBV30 with TRBJ2-7; 9 bases match TRBD1. From germline, CDR1 is GTSNPN and CDR2 SVGIG (reference sequence). V shed 7 bases, J shed 5 bases, and the junction held 9 bases outside the gene matches. This CDR3 has 13 amino acids. The CDR3 nucleotides read TGTGCCTTGGCCGGGACAGGGTTCCACGAGCAGTACTTC. The encoded protein is CALAGTGFHEQYF.

The V gene is TRBV5-1, the J gene TRBJ2-1; the match to TRBD2 covers 9 bases. CDR3 size: 16 residues. The germline CDR1 and CDR2 sequences are SGHRS and YFSETQ. The trim removed 0 bases at V and 8 bases at J, leaving 9 bases unmatched. The CDR3 region is CASSLAGTSREDEQFF. The CDR3 DNA reads TGCGCCAGCAGCTTGGCCGGGACTAGCAGGGAGGATGAGCAGTTCTTC.

The chain employs TRBV19 and TRBJ2-1; no firm D call. V shed 3 bases and J shed 11 bases, with 8 bases lying between them. Per the germline V gene, CDR1 is LNHDA and CDR2 is SQIVND (reference sequence). CDR3 length: 11 residues. The CDR3 reads CASSITGQQFF. In nucleotides, the CDR3 is TGTGCCAGTAGTATTACCGGACAGCAGTTCTTC.

The rearrangement joins TRBV18 to TRBJ1-2; no reliable D call. V dropped 2 bases and J dropped 4 bases, with 8 bases sitting between them. The CDR3 runs 13 residues. From germline, CDR1 is KGHSH and CDR2 LQKENI. CDR3 in DNA: TGTGCCAGCTCACCAGGGCGGTTCTATGGCTACACCTTC. It is translated as CASSPGRFYGYTF.

This rearrangement joins TRBV10-2 to TRBJ1-3; 7 bases line up with TRBD1. The CDR3 is made up of 16 amino acids. Germline CDR1 WSHSY, CDR2 SAAADI. V was clipped by 6 bases and J by 0 bases; unmatched bases: 8. CDR3 bases: TGCGCCAGCAGCATACCGGGACAGATCTCTGGAAACACCATATATTTT. Its protein is CASSIPGQISGNTIYF.

The gene calls are TRBV6-1 and TRBJ1-4; the D gene is possibly TRBD1 (6 bases). Trimming left V 3 bases short and J 2 bases short, with 16 bases between. The CDR3 contains 17 residues. Germline CDR1 reads MNHNS; CDR2 reads SASEGT. CDR3 in amino acids: CASSDAKRTATNEKLFF. The CDR3 DNA is TGTGCCAGCAGTGATGCAAAAAGGACAGCGACTAATGAAAAACTGTTTTTT.

V gene TRBV7-6 combines with J gene TRBJ2-1, with TRBD1 matching over 10 bases. The CDR3 has 19 residues. Germline CDR1 reads SGHVS; CDR2 reads FNYEAQ. The junction had 19 bases not matched to a gene; V was cut back by 5 bases and J by 6 bases. The CDR3 here is CASSQDDRGRNFGGNEQFF. The CDR3 DNA reads as TGTGCCAGCAGCCAGGACGACAGGGGGCGAAACTTTGGAGGCAATGAGCAGTTCTTC.